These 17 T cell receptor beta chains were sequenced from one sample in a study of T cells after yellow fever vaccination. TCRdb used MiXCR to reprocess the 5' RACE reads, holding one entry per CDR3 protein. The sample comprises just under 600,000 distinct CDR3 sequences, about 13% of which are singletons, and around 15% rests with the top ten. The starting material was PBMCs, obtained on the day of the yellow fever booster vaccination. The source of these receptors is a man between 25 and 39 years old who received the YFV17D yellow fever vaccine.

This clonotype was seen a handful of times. The CDR3 DNA follows: TGTGCCTGGAGTAGGCAGGGCCCGGCTGAAGCTTTCTTT. This codes for CAWSRQGPAEAFF. The J gene is TRBJ1-1, the V gene TRBV30; maybe TRBD1 (5 bases). The CDR3 contains 13 residues. V was shortened by 2 bases and J by 6 bases, with 13 bases between the two germline ends. Germline CDR1 reads GTSNPN; CDR2 reads SVGIG (reference sequence).

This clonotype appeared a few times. CDR3 sequence: CASSLDAGSSYNEQFF. The CDR3 coding sequence is TGTGCCAGCAGCTTGGATGCGGGCAGCTCCTACAATGAGCAGTTCTTC. The chain is built from TRBV5-6 and TRBJ2-1; possible D gene TRBD2, 5 bases. The V end was cut by 0 bases, the J end by 0 bases, with 10 bases between. Per the germline V gene, CDR1 is SGHDT and CDR2 is YYEEEE. This CDR3 has 16 amino acids.

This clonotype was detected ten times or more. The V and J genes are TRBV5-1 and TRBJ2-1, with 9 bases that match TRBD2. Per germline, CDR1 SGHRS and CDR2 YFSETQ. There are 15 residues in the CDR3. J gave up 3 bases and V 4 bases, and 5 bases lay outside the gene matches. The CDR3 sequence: CASSPLAGVYNEQFF. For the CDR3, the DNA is TGCGCCAGCAGCCCCTTAGCGGGAGTCTACAATGAGCAGTTCTTC.

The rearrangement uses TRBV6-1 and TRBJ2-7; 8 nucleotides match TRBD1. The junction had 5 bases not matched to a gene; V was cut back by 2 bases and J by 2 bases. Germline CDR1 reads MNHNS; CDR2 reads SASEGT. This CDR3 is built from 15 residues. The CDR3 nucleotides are TGTGCCAGCAGTGAACCGGGACAGGTGGCCTACGAGCAGTACTTC. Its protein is CASSEPGQVAYEQYF.

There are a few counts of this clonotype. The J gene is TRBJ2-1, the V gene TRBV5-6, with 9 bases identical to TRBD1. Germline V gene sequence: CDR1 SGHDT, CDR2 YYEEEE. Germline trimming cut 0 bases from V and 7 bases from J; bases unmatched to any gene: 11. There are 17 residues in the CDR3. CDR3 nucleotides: TGTGCCAGCAGCTTGGAAAGACGGACAGGGGAAGTTAATGAGCAGTTCTTC. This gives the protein CASSLERRTGEVNEQFF.

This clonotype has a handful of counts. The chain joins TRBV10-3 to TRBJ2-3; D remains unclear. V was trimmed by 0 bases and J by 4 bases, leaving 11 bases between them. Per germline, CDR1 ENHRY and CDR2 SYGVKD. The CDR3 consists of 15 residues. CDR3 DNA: TGTGCCATCAGTGAGTCGGGCCCGAGGCCAGATACGCAGTATTTT. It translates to CAISESGPRPDTQYF.

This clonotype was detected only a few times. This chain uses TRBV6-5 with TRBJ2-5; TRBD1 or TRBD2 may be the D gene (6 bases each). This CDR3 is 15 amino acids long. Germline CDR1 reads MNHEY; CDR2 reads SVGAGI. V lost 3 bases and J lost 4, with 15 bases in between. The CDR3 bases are TGTGCCAGCAGTTATTACGGGGGCAAAGGAGAGACCCAGTACTTC. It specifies CASSYYGGKGETQYF.

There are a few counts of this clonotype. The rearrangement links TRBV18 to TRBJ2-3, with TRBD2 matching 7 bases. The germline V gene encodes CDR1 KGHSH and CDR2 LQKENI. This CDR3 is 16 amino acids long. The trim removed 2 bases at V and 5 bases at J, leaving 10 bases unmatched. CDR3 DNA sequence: TGTGCCAGCTCACCATGGGAGGGAGGTCGTCAAGATACGCAGTATTTT. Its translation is CASSPWEGGRQDTQYF.

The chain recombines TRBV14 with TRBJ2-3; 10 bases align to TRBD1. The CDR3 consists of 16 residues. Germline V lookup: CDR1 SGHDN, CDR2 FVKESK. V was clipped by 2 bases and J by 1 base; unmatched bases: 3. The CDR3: CASSQTGTGGTDTQYF. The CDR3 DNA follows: TGTGCCAGCAGCCAAACCGGGACAGGGGGCACAGATACGCAGTATTTT.

The CDR3, as DNA: TGCGCCAGCAGCCAGGGAGGGGGGGCGGTTTACGAGCAGTACTTC. Protein sequence: CASSQGGGAVYEQYF. The chain combines TRBV4-3 with TRBJ2-7; weak D call: TRBD2 (7 bases). With 3 bases removed from V and 4 bases from J, the gap between germline ends came to 16 bases. In germline, CDR1 is LGHNA, CDR2 YSLEER. The CDR3 is 15 residues long.

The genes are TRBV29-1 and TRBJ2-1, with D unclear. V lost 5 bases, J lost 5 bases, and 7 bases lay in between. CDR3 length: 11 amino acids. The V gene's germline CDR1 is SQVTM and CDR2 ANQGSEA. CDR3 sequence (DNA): TGCAGCGTTCAACGGGACAATGAGCAGTTCTTC. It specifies CSVQRDNEQFF.

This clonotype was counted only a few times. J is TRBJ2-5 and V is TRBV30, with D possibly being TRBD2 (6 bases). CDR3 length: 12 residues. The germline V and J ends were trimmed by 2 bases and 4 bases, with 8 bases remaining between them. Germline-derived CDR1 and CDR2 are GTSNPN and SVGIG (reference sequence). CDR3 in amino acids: CAWSRGRETQYF. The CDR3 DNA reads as TGTGCCTGGAGTCGGGGGAGAGAGACCCAGTACTTC.

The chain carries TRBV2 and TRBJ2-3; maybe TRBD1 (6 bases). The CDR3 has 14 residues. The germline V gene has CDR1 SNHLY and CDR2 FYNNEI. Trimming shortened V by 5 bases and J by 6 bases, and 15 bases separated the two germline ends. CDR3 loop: CASSYNRVTDTQYF. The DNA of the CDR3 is TGTGCCAGCAGTTACAACAGGGTTACGGATACGCAGTATTTT. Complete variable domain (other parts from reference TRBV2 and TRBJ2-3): EPEVTQTPSHQVTQMGQEVILRCVPISNHLYFYWYRQILGQKVEFLVSFYNNEISEKSEIFDDQFSVERPDGSNFTLKIRSTKLEDSAMYFCASSYNRVTDTQYFGPGTRLTVL.

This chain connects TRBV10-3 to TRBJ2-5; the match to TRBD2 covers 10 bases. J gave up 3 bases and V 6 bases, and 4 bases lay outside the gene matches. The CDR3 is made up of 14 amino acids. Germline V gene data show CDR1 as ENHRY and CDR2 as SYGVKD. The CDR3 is CAISPGLAEETQYF. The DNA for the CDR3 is TGTGCCATCAGCCCTGGACTAGCGGAAGAGACCCAGTACTTC.

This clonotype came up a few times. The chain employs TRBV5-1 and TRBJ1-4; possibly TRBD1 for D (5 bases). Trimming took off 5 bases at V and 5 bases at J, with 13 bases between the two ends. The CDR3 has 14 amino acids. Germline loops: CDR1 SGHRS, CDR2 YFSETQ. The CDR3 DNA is TGCGCCAGCAGTGTCTCCGGGGGGAATGAAAAACTGTTTTTT. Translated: CASSVSGGNEKLFF. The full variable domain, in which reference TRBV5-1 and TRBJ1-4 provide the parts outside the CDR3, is KAGVTQTPRYLIKTRGQQVTLSCSPISGHRSVSWYQQTPGQGLQFLFEYFSETQRNKGNFPGRFSGRQFSNSRSEMNVSTLELGDSALYLCASSVSGGNEKLFFGSGTQLSVL.

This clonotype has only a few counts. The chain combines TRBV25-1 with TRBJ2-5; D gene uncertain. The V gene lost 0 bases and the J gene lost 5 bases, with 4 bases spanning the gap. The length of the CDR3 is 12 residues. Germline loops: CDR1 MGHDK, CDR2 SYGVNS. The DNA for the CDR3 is TGTGCCAGCAGTGAATATGGCGAGACCCAGTACTTC. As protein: CASSEYGETQYF.

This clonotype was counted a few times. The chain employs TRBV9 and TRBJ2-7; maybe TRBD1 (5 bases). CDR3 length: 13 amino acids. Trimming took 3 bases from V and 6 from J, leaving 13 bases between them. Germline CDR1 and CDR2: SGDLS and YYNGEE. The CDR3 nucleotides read TGTGCCAGCAGCGCACAACTAACAGGCGAGCAGTACTTC. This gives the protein CASSAQLTGEQYF.